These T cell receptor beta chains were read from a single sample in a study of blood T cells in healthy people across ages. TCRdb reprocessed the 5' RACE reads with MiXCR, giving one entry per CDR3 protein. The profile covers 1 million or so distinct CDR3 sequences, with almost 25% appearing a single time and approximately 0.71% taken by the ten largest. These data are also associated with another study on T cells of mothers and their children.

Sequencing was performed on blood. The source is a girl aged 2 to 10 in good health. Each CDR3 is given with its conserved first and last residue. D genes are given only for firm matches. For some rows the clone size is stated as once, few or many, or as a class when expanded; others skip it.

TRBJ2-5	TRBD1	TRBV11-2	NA	TGTGCCAGCAGCTTAGAGTCGGGACAGGGAAGAGAGACCCAGTACTTC	CASSLESGQGRETQYF
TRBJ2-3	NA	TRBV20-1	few	TGCAGTGCTAGAGATCGGTTGAGCATCCCAGATACGCAGTATTTT	CSARDRLSIPDTQYF
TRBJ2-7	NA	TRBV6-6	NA	TGTGCCAGCAGTTACAACGGTGCGCTGGACGAGCAGTACTTC	CASSYNGALDEQYF
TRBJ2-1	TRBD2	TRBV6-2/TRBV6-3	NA	TGTGCCAGCAGTTATGGGACTAGTGTTGGCGAGCAGTTCTTC	CASSYGTSVGEQFF
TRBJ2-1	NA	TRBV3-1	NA	TGTGCCAGCAGCCAAGACCTACGAAGGGAGGATGAGCAGTTCTTC	CASSQDLRREDEQFF
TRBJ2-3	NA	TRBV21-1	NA	TGTGCCAGCAGCAAGTGTCGGGGGCGGGCAGATACGCAGTATTTT	CASSKCRGRADTQYF
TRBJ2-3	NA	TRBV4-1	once	TGCGCCAGCAGCCACCCCCTAGGACAGAGCACAGATACGCAGTATTTT	CASSHPLGQSTDTQYF
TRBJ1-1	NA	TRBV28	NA	TGTGCCAGCAGTCGAAGGAACCCGGGAGCTTTCTTT	CASSRRNPGAFF
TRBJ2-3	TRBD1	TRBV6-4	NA	TGTGCCAGCAGTCGACTCGGGACAGGGGATGGGTCGACAGATACGCAGTATTTT	CASSRLGTGDGSTDTQYF
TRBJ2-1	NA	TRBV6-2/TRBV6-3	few	TGTGCCAGCAGTTACTACGACGATGAGCAGTTCTTC	CASSYYDDEQFF
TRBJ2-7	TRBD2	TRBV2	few	TGTGCCAGCCGTTTCACTAGCGGGACGTACGAGCAGTACTTC	CASRFTSGTYEQYF
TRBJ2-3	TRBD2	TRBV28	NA	TGTGCCAGCTTCCCCTTCGGGGTAGCGGGAGGGCCATCAGATACGCAGTATTTT	CASFPFGVAGGPSDTQYF
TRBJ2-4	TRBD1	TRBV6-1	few	TGTGCCAGCAGTGCCCGCCCGGGACAGGGACCTGAAGCCAAAAACATTCAGTACTTC	CASSARPGQGPEAKNIQYF
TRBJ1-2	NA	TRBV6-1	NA	TGTGCCAGCAGTACCCGGACAGTAGCTAACTATGGCTACACCTTC	CASSTRTVANYGYTF
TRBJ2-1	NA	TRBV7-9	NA	TGTGCCAGCAGTGCAACAAACTACAATGAGCAGTTCTTC	CASSATNYNEQFF
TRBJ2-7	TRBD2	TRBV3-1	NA	TGTGCCAGCAGCCCCGGACTAGATCGTACCTACGAGCAGTACTTC	CASSPGLDRTYEQYF
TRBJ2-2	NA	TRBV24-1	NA	TGTGCCACCAGTGATGCAGGGGAGCTGTTTTTT	CATSDAGELFF
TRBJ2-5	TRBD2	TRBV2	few	TGTGCCAGCAGTGGACTAGCGGGGGGAAGCGAGACCCAGTACTTC	CASSGLAGGSETQYF
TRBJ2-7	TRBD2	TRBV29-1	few	TGCAGCGTTATGACTAGCGGGAGGTACGAGCAGTACTTC	CSVMTSGRYEQYF
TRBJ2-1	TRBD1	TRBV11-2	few	TGTGCCAGCAGCTTAGATCCGGACAGGCTGGAGCAGTTCTTC	CASSLDPDRLEQFF
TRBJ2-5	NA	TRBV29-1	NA	TGCAGCGTTGAGTGGGGAATTACTAGTAATGAGACCCAGTACTTC	CSVEWGITSNETQYF
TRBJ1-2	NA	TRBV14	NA	TGTGCCAGCAGCCAAGTGGGGACCCTTGCCTATGGCTACACCTTC	CASSQVGTLAYGYTF
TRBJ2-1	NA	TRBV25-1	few	TGTGCCAGCAGTGAATCCCCCGAGGGTTTTTCCTCCTACAATGAGCAGTTCTTC	CASSESPEGFSSYNEQFF
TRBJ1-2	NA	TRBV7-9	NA	TGTGCCAGCAGCTTAGTGACGGGGGCAGACCATGGCTACACCTTC	CASSLVTGADHGYTF
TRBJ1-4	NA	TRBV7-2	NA	TGTGTCAGCAGCTTAGGCGGCGAGCGCTATGAAAAACTGTTTTTT	CVSSLGGERYEKLFF
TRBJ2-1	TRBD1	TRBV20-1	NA	TGCAGTGCTAGTCCCGAGGGGGACAGAGTTTACAATGAGCAGTTCTTC	CSASPEGDRVYNEQFF
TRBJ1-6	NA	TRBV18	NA	TGTGCCAGCTCACCCTCATCAAAGGAGTTTTTCCACTTT	CASSPSSKEFFHF
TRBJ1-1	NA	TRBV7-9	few	TGTGCCAGCAGCTCAGATTACGAGGGAACCACTGAAGCTTTCTTT	CASSSDYEGTTEAFF
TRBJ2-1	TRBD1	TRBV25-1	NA	TGTGCCAGCAGTGTCGACAGGGGGCCTGGTGAGCAGTTCTTC	CASSVDRGPGEQFF
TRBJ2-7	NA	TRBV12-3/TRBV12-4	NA	TGTGCCAGCAGCGGGGGGACAACCTACGAGCAGTACTTC	CASSGGTTYEQYF
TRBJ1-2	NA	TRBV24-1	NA	TGTGCCACCAGTGATTTGCTACGTTCAGCCCTTAGCGGTGGCTACACCTTC	CATSDLLRSALSGGYTF
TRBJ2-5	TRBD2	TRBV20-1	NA	TGCAGTGCTTGGGGGGGTGGGCAAGAGACCCAGTACTTC	CSAWGGGQETQYF
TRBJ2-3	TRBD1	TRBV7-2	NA	TGTGCCAGCAGCCCATTGACAGGGGGAGAAGATACGCAGTATTTT	CASSPLTGGEDTQYF
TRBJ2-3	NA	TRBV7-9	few	TGTGCCAGCAGCTTAGAATGGGACCACGGAGGGGGCACAGATACGCAGTATTTT	CASSLEWDHGGGTDTQYF
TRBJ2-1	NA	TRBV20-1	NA	TGCAGTGCTAGTGGGGGGGGGCAGGAGGATGAGCAGTTCTTC	CSASGGGQEDEQFF
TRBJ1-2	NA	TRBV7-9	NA	TGTGCCAGCAGCGCCCTGGGACGGACGAATCCGGGAGACTACACCTTC	CASSALGRTNPGDYTF
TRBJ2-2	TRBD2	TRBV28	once	TGTGCCAGCAGTCCTACCGGGACTAGAGATACCGGGGAGCTGTTTTTT	CASSPTGTRDTGELFF
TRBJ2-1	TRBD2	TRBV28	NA	TGTGCCAGCAGTTTATGCGGACTAGCGAGATACAATGAGCAGTTCTTC	CASSLCGLARYNEQFF
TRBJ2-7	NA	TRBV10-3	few	TGTGCCATCAGTGCGCTTAAAGAAGAGCAGTACTTC	CAISALKEEQYF
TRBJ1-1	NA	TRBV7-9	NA	TGTGCCAGCAGCTTAATCCGGGAGCGACAAGCTTTCTTT	CASSLIRERQAFF
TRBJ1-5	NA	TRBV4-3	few	TGCGCCAGCAGCCAAGAAAGGGTCGGCGGCAATCAGCCCCAGCATTTT	CASSQERVGGNQPQHF
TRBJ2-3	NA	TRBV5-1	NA	TGCGCCAGCAGGTGGGGGACGGAGGGCAAGTCGACGCAGTATTTT	CASRWGTEGKSTQYF
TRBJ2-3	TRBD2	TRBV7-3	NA	TGTGCCAGCAGCTTACACCCTAGCGGGGGAACAGATACGCAGTATTTT	CASSLHPSGGTDTQYF
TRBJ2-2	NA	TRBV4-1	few	TGCGCCAGCAGCCAAGAATGGGTGACAGGCTCCGGGGAGCTGTTTTTT	CASSQEWVTGSGELFF
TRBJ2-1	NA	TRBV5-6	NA	TGTGCCAGCAGGGGTGTTACACGTGGCCCTTACAATGAGCAGTTCTTC	CASRGVTRGPYNEQFF
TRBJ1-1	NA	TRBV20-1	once	TGCAGTGCTAGAGATGGGTACAGGGTGATCACTGAAGCTTTCTTT	CSARDGYRVITEAFF
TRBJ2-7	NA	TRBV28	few	TGTGCCAGCAGTTTTCCAGGGGGGGAGGCCTACGAGCAGTACTTC	CASSFPGGEAYEQYF
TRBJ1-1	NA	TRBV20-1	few	TGCAGTGCTAGAGACAGGGTTACTCTGAACACTGAAGCTTTCTTT	CSARDRVTLNTEAFF
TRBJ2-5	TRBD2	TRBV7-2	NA	TGTGCCAGCAGCTTAGGAAGCGGGAGTGCCCAAGAGACCCAGTACTTC	CASSLGSGSAQETQYF
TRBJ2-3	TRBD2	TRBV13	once	TGTGCCAGCAGCTTAGTGGCGGGAGATTTGTCCCGGACAGATACGCAGTATTTT	CASSLVAGDLSRTDTQYF